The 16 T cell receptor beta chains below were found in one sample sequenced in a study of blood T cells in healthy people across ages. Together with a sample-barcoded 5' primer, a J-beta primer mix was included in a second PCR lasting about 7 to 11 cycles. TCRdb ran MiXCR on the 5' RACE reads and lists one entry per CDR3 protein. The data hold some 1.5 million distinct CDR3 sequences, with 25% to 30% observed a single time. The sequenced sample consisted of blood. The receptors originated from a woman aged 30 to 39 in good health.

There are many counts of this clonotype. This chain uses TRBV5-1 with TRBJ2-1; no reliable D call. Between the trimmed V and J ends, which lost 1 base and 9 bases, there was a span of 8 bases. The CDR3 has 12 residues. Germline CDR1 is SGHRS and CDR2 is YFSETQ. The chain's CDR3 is CASSLSGFEQFF. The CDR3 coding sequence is TGCGCCAGCAGCTTGTCTGGGTTTGAGCAGTTCTTC.

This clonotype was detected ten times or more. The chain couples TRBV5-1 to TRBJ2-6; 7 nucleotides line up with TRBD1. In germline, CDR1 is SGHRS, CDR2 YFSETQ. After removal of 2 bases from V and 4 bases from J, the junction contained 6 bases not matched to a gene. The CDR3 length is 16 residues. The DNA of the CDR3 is TGCGCCAGCAGCTTCCAGGGGGTGAGGGGGGCCAACGTCCTGACTTTC. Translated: CASSFQGVRGANVLTF.

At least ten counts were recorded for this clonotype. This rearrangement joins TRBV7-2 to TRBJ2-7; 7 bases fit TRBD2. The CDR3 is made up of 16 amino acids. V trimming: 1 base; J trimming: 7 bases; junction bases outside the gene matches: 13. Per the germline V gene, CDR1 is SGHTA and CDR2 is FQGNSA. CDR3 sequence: CASSLGGSYVRGEQYF. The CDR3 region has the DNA TGTGCCAGCAGCTTAGGCGGTTCGTACGTGCGGGGGGAGCAGTACTTC.

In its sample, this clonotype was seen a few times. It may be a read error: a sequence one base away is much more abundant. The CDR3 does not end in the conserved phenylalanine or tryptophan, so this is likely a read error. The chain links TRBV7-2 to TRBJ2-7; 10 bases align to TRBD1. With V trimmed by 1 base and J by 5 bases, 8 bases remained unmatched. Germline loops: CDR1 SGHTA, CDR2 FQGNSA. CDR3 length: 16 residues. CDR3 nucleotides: TGTGCCAGCAGCTTAGTACGGGGACAGGGGAGGAACGAGCAGTACTGC. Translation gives CASSLVRGQGRNEQYC.

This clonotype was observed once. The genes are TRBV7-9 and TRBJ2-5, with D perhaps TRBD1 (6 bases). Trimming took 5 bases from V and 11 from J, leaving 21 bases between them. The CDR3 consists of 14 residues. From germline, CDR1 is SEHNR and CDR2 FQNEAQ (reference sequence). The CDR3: CASSPTVRGYEQYF. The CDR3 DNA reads TGTGCCAGCAGCCCAACGGTCAGGGGCTATGAGCAGTACTTC.

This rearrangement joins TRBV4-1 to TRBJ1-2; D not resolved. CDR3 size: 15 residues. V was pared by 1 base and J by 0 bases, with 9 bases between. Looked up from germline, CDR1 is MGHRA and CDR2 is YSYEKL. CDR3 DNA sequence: TGCGCCAGCAGCCAAGTCGCGGCGGCTAACTATGGCTACACCTTC. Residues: CASSQVAAANYGYTF.

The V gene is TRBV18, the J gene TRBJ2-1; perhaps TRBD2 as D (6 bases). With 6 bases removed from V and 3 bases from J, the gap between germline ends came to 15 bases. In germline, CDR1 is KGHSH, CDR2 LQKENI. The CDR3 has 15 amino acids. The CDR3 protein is CASSQGGILYNEQFF. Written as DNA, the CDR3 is TGTGCCAGCTCGCAGGGCGGGATACTCTACAATGAGCAGTTCTTC.

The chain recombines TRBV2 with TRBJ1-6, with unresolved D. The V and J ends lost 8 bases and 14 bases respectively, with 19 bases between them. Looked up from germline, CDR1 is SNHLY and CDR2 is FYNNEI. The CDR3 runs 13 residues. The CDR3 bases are TGTGCCAGCCTAGTTCATCCGGGAGTAACCCTCCACTTT. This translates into CASLVHPGVTLHF.

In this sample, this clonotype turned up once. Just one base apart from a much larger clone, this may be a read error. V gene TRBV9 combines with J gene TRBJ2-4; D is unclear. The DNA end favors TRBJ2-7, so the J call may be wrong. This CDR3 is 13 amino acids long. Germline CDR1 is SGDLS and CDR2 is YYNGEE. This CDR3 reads CASSASEVSEQYF. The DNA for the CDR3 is TGTGCCAGCAGCGCCAGCGAGGTATCCGAGCAGTACTTC.

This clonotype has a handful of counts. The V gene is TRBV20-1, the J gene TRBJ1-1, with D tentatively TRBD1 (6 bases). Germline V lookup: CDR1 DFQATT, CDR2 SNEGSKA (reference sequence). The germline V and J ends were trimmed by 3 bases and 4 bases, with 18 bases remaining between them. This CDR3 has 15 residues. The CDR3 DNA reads TGCAGTGCTAGTTCGGGGGCCGCGCGCGGCACTGAAGCTTTCTTT. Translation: CSASSGAARGTEAFF.

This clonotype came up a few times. The CDR3 nucleotides read TGTGCCAGCAGCCCCGATAGGGGGAGGCAAGAGACCCAGTACTTC. Protein: CASSPDRGRQETQYF. The chain has TRBV7-9 and TRBJ2-5; D may be TRBD1 or TRBD2 (6 bases each). Trimming took off 5 bases at V and 2 bases at J, with 15 bases between the two ends. This CDR3 contains 15 residues. The germline V gene has CDR1 SEHNR and CDR2 FQNEAQ (reference sequence).

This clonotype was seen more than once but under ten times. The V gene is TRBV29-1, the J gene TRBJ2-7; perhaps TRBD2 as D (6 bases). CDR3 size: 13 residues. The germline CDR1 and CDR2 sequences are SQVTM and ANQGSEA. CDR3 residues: CGGAGRSLNEQYF. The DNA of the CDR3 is TGCGGAGGGGCAGGGAGGAGTCTGAATGAGCAGTACTTC.

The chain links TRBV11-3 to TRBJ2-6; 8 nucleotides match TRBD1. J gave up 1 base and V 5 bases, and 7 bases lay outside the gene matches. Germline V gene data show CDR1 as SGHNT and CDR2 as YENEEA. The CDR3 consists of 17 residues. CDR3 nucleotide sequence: TGTGCCAGCAGCCCAGGGACAGGCTGGTCTGGGGCCAACGTCCTGACTTTC. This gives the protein CASSPGTGWSGANVLTF.

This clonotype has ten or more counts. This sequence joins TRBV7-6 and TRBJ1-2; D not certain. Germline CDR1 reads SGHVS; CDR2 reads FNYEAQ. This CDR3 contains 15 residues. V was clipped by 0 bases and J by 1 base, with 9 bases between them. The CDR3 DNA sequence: TGTGCCAGCAGCTTAGCGGGCAGCCATAACTATGGCTACACCTTC. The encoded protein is CASSLAGSHNYGYTF.

The CDR3: CASSFNKETQYF. The CDR3 nucleotides read TGCGCCAGCAGCTTTAATAAAGAGACCCAGTACTTC. The chain employs TRBV5-1 and TRBJ2-5; no definite D call. The V gene's germline CDR1 is SGHRS and CDR2 YFSETQ. V lost 2 bases to trimming and J lost 3 bases, with 5 bases between them. This CDR3 is 12 amino acids long.

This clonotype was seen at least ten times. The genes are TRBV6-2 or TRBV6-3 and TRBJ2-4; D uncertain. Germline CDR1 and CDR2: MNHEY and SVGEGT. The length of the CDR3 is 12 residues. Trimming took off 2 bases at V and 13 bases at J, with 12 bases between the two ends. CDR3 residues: CASSYVGSPQYF. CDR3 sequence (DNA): TGTGCCAGCAGTTACGTTGGCTCACCGCAGTACTTC.